This record concerns one T cell receptor (beta chain) sequence. V was pared by 2 bases and J by 7 bases, with 8 bases of the junction left unmatched. This CDR3 has 16 residues. Germline V lookup: CDR1 KGHDR, CDR2 SFDVKD. As handled by the study authors: Amplification with reference gene primers provided the estimates of nucleated cell counts. Assay used: immunoSEQ multiplex PCR; TCRdb lists only in-frame clones, some missing. D and trimming come from the DNA, and the V and J calls and clone size come from that table. This sample has around 260,000 clones, with approximately 83% found just once. These data come from a study of blood T cell repertoires in COVID-19. On the study more broadly: The United States, Italy and Spain supplied acute and convalescent COVID-19 samples.

The TCR sequence derives from a woman in her forties or fifties who had recovered from COVID-19. V and J are TRBV24-1 and TRBJ2-2; 8 bases line up with TRBD1. The specimen sequenced was peripheral blood. The CDR3 DNA sequence: TGTGCCACCAGTGATTACGGACAGGGAATAGGCGGGGAGCTGTTTTTT. This gives the protein CATSDYGQGIGGELFF.